This TCR beta chain was recovered during a study of cytomegalovirus exposure and HLA in healthy donors. Findings and caveats of the study: Prior analysis indicated that the majority of TCR beta V segments exhibited productivity approximately 87% or approximately 30% of the time. In a later analysis, HLA-associated TCR beta chains were more clonally expanded than equally common others.

Amplification used 60 Vbeta primers and 13 Jbeta primers. Here immunoSEQ multiplex PCR was the method, and the copy in TCRdb shows in-frame clones only, minus some. The sample lists around 200,000 clones, 80% seen once, with around 0.69% in the top ten. The CDR3 spans 14 residues. Germline V lookup: CDR1 SGDLS, CDR2 YYNGEE. V dropped 2 bases and J dropped 0; count of bases not matched to a gene: 2. For this clone: Its antigen remains unknown.

The sequencing input was PBMCs. The V gene is TRBV9, the J gene TRBJ2-7, with 7 bases lining up with TRBD1. This sequence was found in a boy aged 10-17 years in good health and CMV-seronegative. CDR3 amino acids: CASSVRDSSYEQYF. CDR3 sequence (DNA): TGTGCCAGCAGCGTTCGGGACAGCTCCTACGAGCAGTACTTC.